This TCR beta chain was captured by sequencing in a study of T cell repertoires in cytomegalovirus infection. On the study more broadly: Matching HLA type and CMV infection were both indicated by public TCR beta signatures.

Study observations and caveats: Dominant in the ex vivo response were TCR beta clonotypes restricted by HLA-C and specific for CMV.

Trimming left V 10 bases short and J 0 bases short, with 16 bases between. Germline-derived CDR1 and CDR2 are LNHDA and SQIVND (reference sequence). This CDR3 contains 16 residues. On this clonotype: Its antigen is not identified.

TCRdb itself ran the reads through MiXCR, one entry per CDR3 protein. The sample includes roughly 340,000 distinct CDR3 sequences, about 28% of them seen just once. The clonotype was recovered from a human donor in good health (CMV status not recorded). Some clones in this sample may be carry-over from other donors' samples. The sample was cultured PBMCs, taken from culture after CMV antigen stimulation. This chain uses TRBV19 with TRBJ2-6; D remains unclear. CDR3 bases: TGTGCCACTCAAAGTGCCTCCATCTCTGGGGCCAACGTCCTGACTTTC. Its translation is CATQSASISGANVLTF.